This T cell receptor (beta chain) appears in the sequencing data of a study of identical twins. The CDR3 length is 18 residues. V gave up 0 bases and J gave up 2 bases; unmatched junction bases: 11. The germline V gene encodes CDR1 MNHEY and CDR2 SVGAGI. This clonotype was picked up a small number of times. MiXCR was run by TCRdb on the 5' RACE reads, yielding one entry per CDR3 protein. This repertoire shows more than 400,000 distinct CDR3 sequences, approximately 16% found once; its top ten account for 0.44%. The sample was also reused in another study, on yellow fever vaccine responses in identical twins.

The TCR originated in a woman aged 18-29 years in good health. The rearrangement uses TRBV6-5 and TRBJ2-3, with 7 bases lining up with TRBD1. Sample: CD4+ T cells sorted from blood. This CDR3 is CASSYSMTGYSITDTQYF. The CDR3 DNA follows: TGTGCCAGCAGTTACTCGATGACAGGGTATTCGATCACAGATACGCAGTATTTT.